The rows below give T cell receptor beta chains drawn from one sample of a study of identical twins. A single record per CDR3 protein comes from TCRdb applying MiXCR to the 5' RACE reads. The profile shows about 530,000 distinct CDR3 sequences, more than 20% of them singletons. In addition, the sample was reused for a study of yellow fever vaccine responses in identical twins.

Sequencing was done on a sample of CD4+ T cells sorted from blood. The receptors shown here come from a woman aged 18-30 years in good health. Both conserved end residues are part of each CDR3. D genes are given only for firm matches. Some rows mark clone size as missing; the rest say once, few, many or name a class of expanded clone.

d_gene: NA
v_gene: TRBV6-1
j_gene: TRBJ1-1
abundance: few
CDR3nt: TGTGCCACTAAGGAGGGGTTGGACACTGAAGCTTTCTTT
CDR3aa: CATKEGLDTEAFF

d_gene: NA
v_gene: TRBV29-1
j_gene: TRBJ2-5
abundance: NA
CDR3nt: TGCAGCGTTGTGGGGGCCACAGGGAGGGCAGTCCAAGAGACCCAGTACTTC
CDR3aa: CSVVGATGRAVQETQYF

d_gene: NA
v_gene: TRBV4-1
j_gene: TRBJ2-5
abundance: once
CDR3nt: TGCGCCAGCAGCCACACTTTAAATTCTAGGGGAGAGACCCAGTACTTC
CDR3aa: CASSHTLNSRGETQYF

d_gene: TRBD2
v_gene: TRBV10-2
j_gene: TRBJ2-5
abundance: few
CDR3nt: TGCGCCAGCAGCCATGGACTAGGGGTTGAGACCCAGTACTTC
CDR3aa: CASSHGLGVETQYF

d_gene: NA
v_gene: TRBV20-1
j_gene: TRBJ2-3
abundance: NA
CDR3nt: TGCAGTGCCCCGATGGCGGGGAGCACAGATACGCAGTATTTT
CDR3aa: CSAPMAGSTDTQYF

d_gene: TRBD2
v_gene: TRBV7-8
j_gene: TRBJ2-3
abundance: NA
CDR3nt: TGTGCCAGCAGCTTATGGCTAGCGGGGGGCAAGGATACGCAGTATTTT
CDR3aa: CASSLWLAGGKDTQYF

d_gene: NA
v_gene: TRBV7-6
j_gene: TRBJ2-1
abundance: few
CDR3nt: TGTGCCAGCAGCCTGAGGTACAAAGAGGTCGGTAGTGAGCAGTTCTTC
CDR3aa: CASSLRYKEVGSEQFF

d_gene: NA
v_gene: TRBV20-1
j_gene: TRBJ2-7
abundance: NA
CDR3nt: TGCAGTGCTCACAGAGACTACGAGCAGTACTTC
CDR3aa: CSAHRDYEQYF

d_gene: NA
v_gene: TRBV3-1
j_gene: TRBJ2-2
abundance: NA
CDR3nt: TGTGCCAGCAGCCAAGATCGGGTTAGCGGAAACACCGGGGAGCTGTTTTTT
CDR3aa: CASSQDRVSGNTGELFF

d_gene: TRBD1
v_gene: TRBV5-1
j_gene: TRBJ2-1
abundance: NA
CDR3nt: TGCGCCAGCAGCTCGGGACAGGCCATGGACAATGAGCAGTTCTTC
CDR3aa: CASSSGQAMDNEQFF

d_gene: NA
v_gene: TRBV6-1
j_gene: TRBJ2-1
abundance: NA
CDR3nt: TGTGCCAGCACCCGTCGGGCGGATAGCTCCTACAATGAGCAGTTCTTC
CDR3aa: CASTRRADSSYNEQFF

d_gene: NA
v_gene: TRBV15
j_gene: TRBJ2-3
abundance: NA
CDR3nt: TGTGCCACCAGCAGAGACCGGACCGATTCAGATACGCAGTATTTT
CDR3aa: CATSRDRTDSDTQYF

d_gene: NA
v_gene: TRBV5-6
j_gene: TRBJ1-2
abundance: NA
CDR3nt: TGTGCCAGCAGCCCTCTCGGGGGCCAAAACTATGGCTACACCTTC
CDR3aa: CASSPLGGQNYGYTF